This T cell receptor (beta chain) was captured by sequencing in a study of graft-versus-host responses after intestinal transplantation. For the study at large: Every recipient underwent anti-thymocyte globulin induction, then tacrolimus and steroids for roughly 3 years. Study-wide points: Some GvH clones were seen earlier in gut or blood, suggesting intestinal origin. Early HvG declines after transplant were associated with peak circulating GvH clone levels.

Sequencing used immunoSEQ multiplex PCR; TCRdb keeps in-frame clones, though not all of them. This table has around 7,700 clones, around 75% appearing once. As regards this clone: The antigen is not known.

Lamina propria and intraepithelial lymphocytes were released by processing graft tissue. Per the germline V gene, CDR1 is WSHSY and CDR2 is SAAADI. After removal of 5 bases from V and 5 bases from J, the junction contained 7 bases not matched to a gene. The CDR3 runs to 15 residues. This sequence originates from a human patient who received an intestinal transplant, so some T cells may come from the graft donor. The chain is built from TRBV10-2 and TRBJ1-2, with 11 bases lining up with TRBD1. This specimen consisted of ileum tissue, obtained about 230 days after intestinal transplant. Written as DNA, the CDR3 is TGCGCCAGCAGTCCGGGACAGGGGGTTCGGTATGGCTACACCTTC. This encodes CASSPGQGVRYGYTF.